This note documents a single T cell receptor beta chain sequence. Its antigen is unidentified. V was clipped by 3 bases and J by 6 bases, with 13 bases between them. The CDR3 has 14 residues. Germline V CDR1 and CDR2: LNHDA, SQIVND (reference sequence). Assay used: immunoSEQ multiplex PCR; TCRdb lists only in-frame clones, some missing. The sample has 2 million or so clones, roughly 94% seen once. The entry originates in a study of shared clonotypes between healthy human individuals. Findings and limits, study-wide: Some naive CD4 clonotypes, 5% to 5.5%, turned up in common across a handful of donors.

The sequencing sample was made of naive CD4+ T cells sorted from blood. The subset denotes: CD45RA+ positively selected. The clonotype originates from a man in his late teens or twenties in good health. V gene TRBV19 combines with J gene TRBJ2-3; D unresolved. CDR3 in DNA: TGTGCCAGTAGTATTGAGCCCTTCGTGGATACGCAGTATTTT. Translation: CASSIEPFVDTQYF.